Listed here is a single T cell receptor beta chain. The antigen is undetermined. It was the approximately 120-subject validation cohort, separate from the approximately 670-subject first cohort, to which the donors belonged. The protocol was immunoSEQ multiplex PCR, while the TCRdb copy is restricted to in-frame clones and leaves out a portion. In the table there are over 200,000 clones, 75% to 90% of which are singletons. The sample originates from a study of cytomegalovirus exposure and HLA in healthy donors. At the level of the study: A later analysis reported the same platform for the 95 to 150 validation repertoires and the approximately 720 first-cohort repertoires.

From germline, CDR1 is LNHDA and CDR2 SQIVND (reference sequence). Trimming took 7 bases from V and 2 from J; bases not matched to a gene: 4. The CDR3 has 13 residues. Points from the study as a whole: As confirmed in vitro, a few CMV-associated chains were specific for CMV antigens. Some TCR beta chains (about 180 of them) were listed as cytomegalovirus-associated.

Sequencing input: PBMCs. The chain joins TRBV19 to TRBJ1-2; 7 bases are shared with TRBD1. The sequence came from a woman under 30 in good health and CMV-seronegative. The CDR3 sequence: CASNPRGNYGYTF. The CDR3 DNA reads TGTGCCAGTAACCCCAGGGGGAACTATGGCTACACCTTC.